These 16 T cell receptor beta chains share one sample of origin, sequenced in a study of circulating CD8 cells and anti-PD-1 response in melanoma (dated by TCRdb to the early 2020s). The instrument was a NextSeq 500. TCR libraries were prepared from approximately 14 ng of total RNA with the QIAseq Immune Repertoire RNA Library Kit, Human TCR Panel. TCRdb cleaned the public reads at Q25 with fastp, built clones with MiXCR and kept in-frame beta chains. Identical CDR3 protein sequences are pooled into one entry, listed with their most common genes and DNA. This sample lists 640 or so distinct CDR3 sequences; about 6.1% were detected once. The top ten clonotypes cover 7.2% of the sample. Using a BD FACSAria II cell sorter, four subsets defined by PD-1 and/or TIGIT were sorted from live CD3+CD8+TCRalphabeta+ cells. Sequences were derived from CD8+ T cells from PBMCs, sampled at baseline or after one month of anti-PD-1 therapy (not recorded which). The receptors come from a human donor with melanoma.

This clonotype is judged large. The V gene is TRBV7-9, the J gene TRBJ2-7; no reliable D call. The CDR3 runs to 14 residues. CDR1 is SEHNR, CDR2 FQNEAQ, per germline (reference sequence). V dropped 1 base and J dropped 5 bases, with 12 bases sitting between them. The CDR3 DNA reads as TGTGCCAGCAGCTTAGTAGGGAACCCGCACGAGCAGTACTTC. It encodes CASSLVGNPHEQYF.

In this sample, this clonotype is large. The rearrangement links TRBV20-1 to TRBJ1-1; D unresolved. The V gene's germline CDR1 is DFQATT and CDR2 SNEGSKA (reference sequence). The CDR3 has 10 residues. This chain's CDR3 is CREKVFKAFF. The CDR3 bases are TGCAGGGAAAAAGTTTTTAAAGCTTTCTTT.

The chain is built from TRBV27 and TRBJ1-6; 9 nucleotides match TRBD1. The trim removed 9 bases at V and 6 bases at J, leaving 6 bases unmatched. The germline V gene has CDR1 MNHEY and CDR2 SMNVEV (reference sequence). The CDR3 sequence is 14 residues long. CDR3 region: CARGGTGFNSPLHF. For the CDR3, the DNA is TGTGCCAGGGGCGGGACAGGGTTTAATTCACCCCTCCACTTT.

Judged by abundance, this clonotype is large. The J gene is TRBJ2-7, the V gene TRBV29-1, with 8 bases identical to TRBD1. The CDR3 runs to 12 residues. V gave up 4 bases and J gave up 2 bases; unmatched junction bases: 1. CDR1 and CDR2 (germline): SQVTM, ANQGSEA. In DNA form, the CDR3 reads TGCAGCGTTGGGACAGGGACCTACGAGCAGTACTTC. It codes for CSVGTGTYEQYF.

This clonotype was counted only a few times. This rearrangement joins TRBV27 to TRBJ2-7; D possibly corresponds to TRBD1 (6 bases). V lost 2 bases to trimming and J lost 1 base, with 9 bases between them. The CDR3 length is 14 residues. CDR1 and CDR2 from the germline V gene are MNHEY and SMNVEV (reference sequence). The CDR3 sequence is CASSLGTGSYEQYF. In DNA, the CDR3 is TGTGCCAGCAGTTTAGGCACAGGGTCCTACGAGCAGTACTTC.

This clonotype is termed large. The genes are TRBV27 and TRBJ1-1; 7 bases are shared with TRBD1. The CDR3 has 12 residues. Losses at the gene ends were 5 bases for V and 6 bases for J; bases not matched to a gene: 3. Germline CDR1 reads MNHEY; CDR2 reads SMNVEV (reference sequence). The CDR3 sequence is CASSPTGAEAFF. The CDR3 region has the DNA TGTGCCAGCAGTCCAACAGGGGCTGAAGCTTTCTTT.

This clonotype qualifies as large. The rearrangement uses TRBV7-9 and TRBJ2-5; tentative D call: TRBD1 (6 bases). Germline V gene lookup returns CDR1 SEHNR and CDR2 FQNEAQ (reference sequence). V lost 4 bases to trimming and J lost 3 bases, with 9 bases between them. This CDR3 region has 13 residues. CDR3 in DNA: TGTGCCAGCAGCTACCGGACAGAAGAGACCCAGTACTTC. It codes for CASSYRTEETQYF.

The chain recombines TRBV28 with TRBJ1-4, with D perhaps matching TRBD1 (6 bases). The CDR3 length is 15 residues. Per germline, CDR1 MDHEN and CDR2 SYDVKM. Between the trimmed V and J ends, which lost 3 bases and 8 bases, there was a span of 16 bases. As DNA, the CDR3 is TGTGCCAGCAGTTTTTTTCGTGGGGGCGAAGAAAAACTGTTTTTT. Translation gives CASSFFRGGEEKLFF. The whole variable domain, remainder taken from reference TRBV28 and TRBJ1-4, is DVKVTQSSRYLVKRTGEKVFLECVQDMDHENMFWYRQDPGLGLRLIYFSYDVKMKEKGDIPEGYSVSREKKERFSLILESASTNQTSMYLCASSFFRGGEEKLFFGSGTQLSVL.

The chain links TRBV28 to TRBJ2-7, with no clear D. Looked up from germline, CDR1 is MDHEN and CDR2 is SYDVKM. V lost 0 bases, J lost 5 bases, and 17 bases lay in between. This CDR3 has 16 residues. For the CDR3, the DNA is TGTGCCAGCAGTTTATGGGTGCGGCAGGAATCGGACGAGCAGTACTTC. This gives the protein CASSLWVRQESDEQYF.

This clonotype is large. The chain recombines TRBV27 with TRBJ1-2, with D unresolved. Trimming stripped 8 bases from V and 8 bases from J, with 18 bases between. CDR1 and CDR2 from the germline V gene are MNHEY and SMNVEV (reference sequence). CDR3 length: 13 amino acids. In DNA form, the CDR3 reads TGTGCCAGCCTTGGTGGCAGCTCCACAGGCTACACCTTC. It encodes CASLGGSSTGYTF.

This clonotype rates as medium-sized. J is TRBJ2-1 and V is TRBV5-8; D might be TRBD1 (6 bases). The CDR3 spans 13 residues. Trimming cost V 7 bases and J 3 bases, with 11 bases left between them. The germline V gene has CDR1 SGHTS and CDR2 YDEGEE. CDR3 amino acids: CASSSGVYNEQFF. The CDR3 bases are TGTGCCAGCTCCTCAGGGGTCTACAATGAGCAGTTCTTC. The whole variable domain, filled in from reference TRBV5-8 and TRBJ2-1, reads EAGVTQSPTHLIKTRGQQATLRCSPISGHTSVYWYQQALGLGLQFLLWYDEGEERNRGNFPPRFSGRQFPNYSSELNVNALELEDSALYLCASSSGVYNEQFFGPGTRLTVL.

This clonotype is classed as large (0.1 to 1%). The V gene is TRBV10-3, the J gene TRBJ2-7; D gene unclear. CDR1 is ENHRY, CDR2 SYGVKD, per germline. The CDR3 loop spans 13 amino acids. Trimming left V 3 bases short and J 2 bases short, with 8 bases between. The CDR3 sequence is CAISDEDPYEQYF. As DNA, the CDR3 is TGTGCCATCAGTGATGAGGACCCCTACGAGCAGTACTTC.

This clonotype is classed as large. V usage is TRBV18 and J usage is TRBJ2-6; D remains unclear. Germline CDR1 and CDR2: KGHSH and LQKENI. The CDR3 is 17 residues long. Deletions cut 0 bases from V and 1 base from J, with 10 bases between. Here the CDR3 reads CASSPPFEGSGANVLTF. In nucleotides, the CDR3 is TGTGCCAGCTCACCACCCTTCGAAGGTTCTGGGGCCAACGTCCTGACTTTC.

This clonotype is classed as large. This chain links TRBV21-1 with TRBJ1-5; whether TRBD1, the table's D call, matches the DNA was not checked. TRBV21-1 is designated a pseudogene. The CDR3 runs to 18 residues. The CDR3 is CASSKKLTGTPSNQPQHF. CDR3 bases: TGTGCCAGCAGCAAGAAGCTTACCGGGACCCCAAGCAATCAGCCCCAGCATTTT.

By share of the sample, this clonotype is large (0.1 to 1%). The chain has TRBV21-1 and TRBJ2-7. TRBV21-1 is a known pseudogene. The CDR3 has 12 residues. This CDR3 reads CASATETYEQYF. The CDR3 DNA reads as TGTGCCAGCGCGACGGAGACCTACGAGCAGTACTTC.

This clonotype is labeled large. The V and J genes are TRBV25-1 and TRBJ1-2; D not certain. The CDR3 is made up of 14 amino acids. Germline lookup yields CDR1 MGHDK and CDR2 SYGVNS. The V and J ends lost 0 bases and 8 bases respectively, with 13 bases between them. The CDR3 DNA is TGTGCCAGCAGTGAATATATGACCGGAGGGGGCTACACCTTC. Translation: CASSEYMTGGGYTF.